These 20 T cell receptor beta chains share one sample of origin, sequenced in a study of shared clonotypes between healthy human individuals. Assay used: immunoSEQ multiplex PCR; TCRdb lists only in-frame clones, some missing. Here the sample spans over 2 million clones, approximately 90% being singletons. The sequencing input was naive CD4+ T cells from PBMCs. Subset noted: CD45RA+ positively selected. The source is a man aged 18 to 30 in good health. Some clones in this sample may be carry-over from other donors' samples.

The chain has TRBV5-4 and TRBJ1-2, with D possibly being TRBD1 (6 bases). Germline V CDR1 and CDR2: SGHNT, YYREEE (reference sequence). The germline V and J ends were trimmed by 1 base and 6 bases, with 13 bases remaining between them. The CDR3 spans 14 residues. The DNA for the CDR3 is TGTGCCAGCAGCTTGTCCAAGGGGGTGGATGGCTACACCTTC. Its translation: CASSLSKGVDGYTF.

CDR3: CASRGAGDTIYF. CDR3 DNA: TGTGCCTCCCGCGGGGCCGGGGACACCATATATTTT. The chain has TRBV19 and TRBJ1-3, with a tentative D call TRBD1 (5 bases). From germline, CDR1 is LNHDA and CDR2 SQIVND (reference sequence). The CDR3 extends over 12 amino acids. V lost 11 bases and J lost 8, with 16 bases in between. Combining the CDR3 with reference TRBV19 and TRBJ1-3 gives the whole variable domain DGGITQSPKYLFRKEGQNVTLSCEQNLNHDAMYWYRQDPGQGLRLIYYSQIVNDFQKGDIAEGYSVSREKKESFPLTVTSAQKNPTAFYLCASRGAGDTIYFGEGSWLTVV.

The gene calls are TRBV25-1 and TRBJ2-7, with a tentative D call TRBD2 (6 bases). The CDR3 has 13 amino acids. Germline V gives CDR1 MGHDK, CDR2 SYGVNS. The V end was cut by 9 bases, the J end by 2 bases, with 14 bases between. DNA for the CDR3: TGTGCCAGTTCGGGAGATGTCCCCTACGAGCAGTACTTC. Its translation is CASSGDVPYEQYF.

The CDR3 DNA reads as TGTGCCAGCACAATTCAATTGACTAGTCCCGGGGAGCTGTTTTTT. It codes for CASTIQLTSPGELFF. The chain carries TRBV7-2 and TRBJ2-2; D is perhaps TRBD2 (6 bases). Germline V lookup: CDR1 SGHTA, CDR2 FQGNSA. V lost 7 bases to trimming and J lost 6 bases, with 18 bases between them. The CDR3 loop spans 15 amino acids.

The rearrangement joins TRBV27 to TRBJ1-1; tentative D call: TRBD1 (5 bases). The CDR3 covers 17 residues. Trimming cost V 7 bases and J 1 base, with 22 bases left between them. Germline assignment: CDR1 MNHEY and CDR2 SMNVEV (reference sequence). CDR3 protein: CASTPRGNPWRNTEAFF. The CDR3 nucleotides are TGTGCCAGCACCCCACGGGGCAACCCCTGGAGGAACACTGAAGCTTTCTTT.

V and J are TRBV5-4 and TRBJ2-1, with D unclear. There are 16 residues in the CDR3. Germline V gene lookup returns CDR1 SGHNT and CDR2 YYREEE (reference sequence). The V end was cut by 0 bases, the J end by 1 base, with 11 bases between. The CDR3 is CASSLELQKSYNEQFF. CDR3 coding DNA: TGTGCCAGCAGCTTGGAGTTACAGAAATCCTACAATGAGCAGTTCTTC.

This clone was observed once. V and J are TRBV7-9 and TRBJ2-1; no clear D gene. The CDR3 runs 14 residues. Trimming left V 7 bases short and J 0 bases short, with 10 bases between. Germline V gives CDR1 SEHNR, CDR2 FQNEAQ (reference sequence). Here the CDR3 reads CASTVLVSYNEQFF. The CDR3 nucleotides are TGTGCCAGCACCGTACTCGTCTCCTACAATGAGCAGTTCTTC.

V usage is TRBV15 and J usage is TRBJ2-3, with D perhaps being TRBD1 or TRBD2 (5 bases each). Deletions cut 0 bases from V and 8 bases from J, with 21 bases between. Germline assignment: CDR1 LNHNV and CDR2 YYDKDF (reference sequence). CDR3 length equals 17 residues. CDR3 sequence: CATSRDGATLPGGTQYF. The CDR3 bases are TGTGCCACCAGCAGAGATGGGGCCACTCTACCCGGAGGTACGCAGTATTTT.

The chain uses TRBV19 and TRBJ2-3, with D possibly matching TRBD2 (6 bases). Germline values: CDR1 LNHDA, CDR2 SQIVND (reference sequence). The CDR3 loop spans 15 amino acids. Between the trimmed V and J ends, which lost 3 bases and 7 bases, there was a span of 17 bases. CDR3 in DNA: TGTGCCAGTAGTATTTCCGGGAGAGCTTTAAATACGCAGTATTTT. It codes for CASSISGRALNTQYF.

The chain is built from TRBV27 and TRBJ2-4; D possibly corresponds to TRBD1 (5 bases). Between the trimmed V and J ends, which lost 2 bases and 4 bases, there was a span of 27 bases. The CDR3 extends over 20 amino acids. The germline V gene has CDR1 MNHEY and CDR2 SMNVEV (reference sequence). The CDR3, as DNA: TGTGCCAGCAGTTTAAGGGGCGGAAGCGATCGACCCCTTCCGAAAAACATTCAGTACTTC. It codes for CASSLRGGSDRPLPKNIQYF.

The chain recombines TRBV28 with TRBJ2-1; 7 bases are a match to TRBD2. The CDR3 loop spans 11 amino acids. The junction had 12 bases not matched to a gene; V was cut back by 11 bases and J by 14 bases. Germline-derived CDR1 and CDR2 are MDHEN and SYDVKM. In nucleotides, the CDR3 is TGTGCCTCCACGAGGGCGGGGAGGGAGTTCTTC. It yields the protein CASTRAGREFF.

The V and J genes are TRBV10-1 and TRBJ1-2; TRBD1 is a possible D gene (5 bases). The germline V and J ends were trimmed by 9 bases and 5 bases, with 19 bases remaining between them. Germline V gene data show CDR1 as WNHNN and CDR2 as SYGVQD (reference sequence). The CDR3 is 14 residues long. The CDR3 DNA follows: TGCGCCAGAAACCTCGGAGCAGGGAGATATGGCTACACCTTC. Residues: CARNLGAGRYGYTF.

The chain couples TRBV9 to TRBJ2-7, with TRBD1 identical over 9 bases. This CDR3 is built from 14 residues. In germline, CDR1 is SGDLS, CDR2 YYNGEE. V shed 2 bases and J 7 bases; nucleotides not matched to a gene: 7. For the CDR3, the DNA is TGTGCCAGCAGCGTGGGACAGGGTATGGGTGAGCAGTACTTC. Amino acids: CASSVGQGMGEQYF.

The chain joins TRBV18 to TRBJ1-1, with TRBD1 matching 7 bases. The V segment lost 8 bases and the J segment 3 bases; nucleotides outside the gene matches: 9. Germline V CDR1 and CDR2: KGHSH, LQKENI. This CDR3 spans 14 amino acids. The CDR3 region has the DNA TGTGCCAGCCAAAGACAGGGTGTGGACACTGAAGCTTTCTTT. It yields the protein CASQRQGVDTEAFF. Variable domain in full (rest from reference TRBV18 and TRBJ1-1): NAGVMQNPRHLVRRRGQEARLRCSPMKGHSHVYWYRQLPEEGLKFMVYLQKENIIDESGMPKERFSAEFPKEGPSILRIQQVVRGDSAAYFCASQRQGVDTEAFFGQGTRLTVV.

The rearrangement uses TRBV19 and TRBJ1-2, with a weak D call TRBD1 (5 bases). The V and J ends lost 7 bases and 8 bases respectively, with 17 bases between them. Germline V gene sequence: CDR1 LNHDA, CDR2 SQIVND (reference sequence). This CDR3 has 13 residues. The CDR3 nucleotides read TGTGCCAGTACTCCCCCAGGGCCCTTCGGCTACACCTTC. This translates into CASTPPGPFGYTF. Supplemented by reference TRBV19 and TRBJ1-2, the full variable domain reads DGGITQSPKYLFRKEGQNVTLSCEQNLNHDAMYWYRQDPGQGLRLIYYSQIVNDFQKGDIAEGYSVSREKKESFPLTVTSAQKNPTAFYLCASTPPGPFGYTFGSGTRLTVV.

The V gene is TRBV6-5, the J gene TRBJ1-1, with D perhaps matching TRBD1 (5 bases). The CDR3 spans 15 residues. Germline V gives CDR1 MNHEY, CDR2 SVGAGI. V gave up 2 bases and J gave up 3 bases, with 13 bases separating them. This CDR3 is CASSYPGEGYTEAFF. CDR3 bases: TGTGCCAGCAGTTACCCGGGGGAAGGGTACACTGAAGCTTTCTTT.

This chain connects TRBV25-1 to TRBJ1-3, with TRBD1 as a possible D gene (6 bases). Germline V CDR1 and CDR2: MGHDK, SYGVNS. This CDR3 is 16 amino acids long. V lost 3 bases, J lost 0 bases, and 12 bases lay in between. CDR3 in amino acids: CASSDDRKISGNTIYF. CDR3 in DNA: TGTGCCAGCAGTGATGACAGGAAGATCTCTGGAAACACCATATATTTT.

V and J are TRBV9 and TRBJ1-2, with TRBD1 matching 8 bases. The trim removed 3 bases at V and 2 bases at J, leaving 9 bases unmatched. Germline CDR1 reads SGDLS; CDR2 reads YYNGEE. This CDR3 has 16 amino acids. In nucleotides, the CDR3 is TGTGCCAGCAGCGCGGTCGGACAGGGAGGGAACTATGGCTACACCTTC. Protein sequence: CASSAVGQGGNYGYTF.

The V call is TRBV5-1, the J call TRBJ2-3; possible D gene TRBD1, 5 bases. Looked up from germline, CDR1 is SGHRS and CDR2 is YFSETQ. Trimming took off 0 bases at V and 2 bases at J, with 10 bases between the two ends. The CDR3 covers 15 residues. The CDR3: CASSLATADTDTQYF. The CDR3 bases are TGCGCCAGCAGCTTGGCGACAGCCGACACAGATACGCAGTATTTT.

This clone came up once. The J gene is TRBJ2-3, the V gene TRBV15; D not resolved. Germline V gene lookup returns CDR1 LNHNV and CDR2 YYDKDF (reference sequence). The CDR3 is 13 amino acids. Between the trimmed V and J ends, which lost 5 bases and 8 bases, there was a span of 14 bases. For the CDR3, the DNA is TGTGCCACCAGCCGCGATGGTCGCAGTACGCAGTATTTT. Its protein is CATSRDGRSTQYF.